The 21 T cell receptor beta chains below all came from one sample that was sequenced in a study of OX40 agonist ivuxolimab in advanced cancers. To prepare the library, the immunoSEQ multiplex PCR assay was applied. Sourced from immuneACCESS, this table was stored by TCRdb with only in-frame sequences that have V and J called. A share of the clones is absent; for the studies checked, an unresolved V gene accounts for under half, and the remainder has no known explanation. For this sample the table gives roughly 86,000 clones, of which roughly 92% were detected only once. 0.95% to 1.2% of the sample is taken by the ten largest. The sample was CD4+ or CD8+ T cells sorted from blood, taken in a trial of the OX40 agonist ivuxolimab. The receptors were sampled from an adult with an advanced solid tumor such as melanoma, head and neck, liver or kidney cancer.

This clone has just a few counts. The chain joins TRBV5-4 to TRBJ1-4; tentatively, D is TRBD1 (6 bases). Trimming took off 2 bases at V and 4 bases at J, with 12 bases between the two ends. The CDR3 is 15 amino acids. The germline gives CDR1 SGHNT, CDR2 YYREEE (reference sequence). This CDR3 reads CASSLRGRGNEKLFF. The DNA for the CDR3 is TGTGCCAGCAGCTTAAGGGGCAGGGGTAATGAAAAACTGTTTTTT. The complete variable domain, with remaining parts taken from reference TRBV5-4 and TRBJ1-4, reads ETGVTQSPTHLIKTRGQQVTLRCSSQSGHNTVSWYQQALGQGPQFIFQYYREEENGRGNFPPRFSGLQFPNYSSELNVNALELDDSALYLCASSLRGRGNEKLFFGSGTQLSVL.

This chain uses TRBV6-6 with TRBJ1-1; D may be TRBD1 (6 bases). The CDR3 loop spans 13 amino acids. V was shortened by 6 bases and J by 10 bases, with 18 bases between the two germline ends. The germline V gene has CDR1 MNHNY and CDR2 SVGAGI (reference sequence). DNA for the CDR3: TGTGCCAGCAGCCCTCTCACAGGGCTAGGAGCTTTCTTT. This gives the protein CASSPLTGLGAFF.

The J gene is TRBJ1-4, the V gene TRBV27, with D unclear. This CDR3 is 16 amino acids long. Germline-derived CDR1 and CDR2 are MNHEY and SMNVEV (reference sequence). The V gene lost 6 bases and the J gene lost 0 bases, with 14 bases spanning the gap. CDR3 coding DNA: TGTGCCAGCAGCACTCTATGGGGTTCAACTAATGAAAAACTGTTTTTT. Translation gives CASSTLWGSTNEKLFF.

This rearrangement joins TRBV10-3 to TRBJ1-1; TRBD1 agrees at 12 bases. Germline V gene sequence: CDR1 ENHRY, CDR2 SYGVKD. Trimming removed 10 bases from V and 5 bases from J; junction bases left unmatched: 8. This CDR3 region has 14 residues. The CDR3 coding sequence is TGTGCCACCATCACGGGACAGGGGGCGACTGAAGCTTTCTTT. Protein: CATITGQGATEAFF.

The rearrangement links TRBV21-1 to TRBJ2-7; no DNA check was done on the table's D call, TRBD2. TRBV21-1 is designated a pseudogene. The CDR3 has 21 amino acids. CDR3 nucleotides: TGTGCCAGCAGCGCCTCTGGGTACCCTAGACGGGAGGTCGACACTTCCTACGAGCAGTACTTC. The encoded protein is CASSASGYPRREVDTSYEQYF.

V gene TRBV30 combines with J gene TRBJ1-6; D possibly corresponds to TRBD1 (6 bases). Germline CDR1 GTSNPN, CDR2 SVGIG (reference sequence). The length of the CDR3 is 15 residues. Trimming removed 0 bases at V and 7 bases at J, with 13 bases between. CDR3 protein: CAWSVGTRVNSPLHF. The CDR3 coding sequence is TGTGCCTGGAGTGTTGGGACACGGGTAAATTCACCCCTCCACTTT.

The chain links TRBV28 to TRBJ1-4, with 7 nucleotides matching TRBD1. Unmatched junction bases numbered 6, after V lost 4 bases and J lost 1 base. CDR3 length: 16 residues. CDR1 is MDHEN, CDR2 SYDVKM, per germline. This chain's CDR3 is CASSWRGLKTNEKLFF. CDR3 DNA sequence: TGTGCCAGCAGTTGGAGGGGGCTAAAAACTAATGAAAAACTGTTTTTT.

CDR3 nucleotide sequence: TGTGCCAGCAGTGATAGTGGCGGAGCGACCCAGTACTTC. Residues: CASSDSGGATQYF. The rearrangement links TRBV6-1 to TRBJ2-5; D is ambiguous. The ends were cut back, 3 bases at V and 7 bases at J, with 12 bases in the middle. CDR3 length: 13 residues. Per the germline V gene, CDR1 is MNHNS and CDR2 is SASEGT.

The V call is TRBV5-1, the J call TRBJ2-7; 7 bases fit TRBD2. The CDR3 has 14 residues. Trimming at V came to 4 bases and at J to 2 bases, leaving 6 bases not matched to a gene. From germline, CDR1 is SGHRS and CDR2 YFSETQ. CDR3: CASSATSNTYEQYF. CDR3 sequence (DNA): TGCGCCAGCAGCGCGACTAGCAACACCTACGAGCAGTACTTC.

The rearrangement joins TRBV5-5 to TRBJ2-6; D is tentatively TRBD1 or TRBD2 (5 bases each). The CDR3 runs 18 residues. Between the trimmed V and J ends, which lost 4 bases and 1 base, there was a span of 18 bases. From germline, CDR1 is SGHKS and CDR2 YYEKEE (reference sequence). The CDR3 region is CASSRGTVALSGANVLTF. Here the CDR3 DNA reads TGTGCCAGCAGCCGAGGGACCGTTGCCCTATCTGGGGCCAACGTCCTGACTTTC. Drawing the rest from reference TRBV5-5 and TRBJ2-6, the complete variable domain is DAGVTQSPTHLIKTRGQQVTLRCSPISGHKSVSWYQQVLGQGPQFIFQYYEKEERGRGNFPDRFSARQFPNYSSELNVNALLLGDSALYLCASSRGTVALSGANVLTFGAGSRLTVL.

This rearrangement joins TRBV30 to TRBJ2-4; D call uncertain. The CDR3 length is 14 residues. Germline V gene lookup returns CDR1 GTSNPN and CDR2 SVGIG (reference sequence). V lost 1 base, J lost 0 bases, and 7 bases lay in between. CDR3 coding DNA: TGTGCCTGGAGTGACAGACTAGCCAAAAACATTCAGTACTTC. This sequence encodes CAWSDRLAKNIQYF.

V and J are TRBV4-1 and TRBJ2-5; possible D gene TRBD2, 5 bases. Trimming took off 0 bases at V and 9 bases at J, with 17 bases between the two ends. Germline-derived CDR1 and CDR2 are MGHRA and YSYEKL. There are 15 residues in the CDR3. The CDR3 here is CASSQDFTGPGAQYF. As DNA, the CDR3 is TGCGCCAGCAGCCAAGATTTCACCGGACCCGGGGCCCAGTACTTC.

The chain is built from TRBV6-1 and TRBJ2-5, with D unresolved. The J call may not be correct, given that the DNA end is closer to TRBJ2-7. This CDR3 region has 15 residues. Germline CDR1 MNHNS, CDR2 SASEGT. The CDR3 sequence: CASSELGLAPYEQYF. The DNA of the CDR3 is TGTGCCAGCAGTGAATTGGGTCTCGCGCCCTACGAGCAGTACTTC.

V and J are TRBV7-9 and TRBJ1-3, with D uncertain. Trimming took off 3 bases at V and 0 bases at J, with 6 bases between the two ends. CDR3 length: 14 residues. Looked up from germline, CDR1 is SEHNR and CDR2 is FQNEAQ (reference sequence). The CDR3 region is CASSLGSSGNTIYF. The CDR3 region has the DNA TGTGCCAGCAGCTTGGGATCCTCTGGAAACACCATATATTTT.

A note on this clone: Compared with germline, one end of the junction differs, possibly owing to a read error. The rearrangement links TRBV15 to TRBJ2-3, with a tentative D call TRBD2 (5 bases). This CDR3 has 15 amino acids. CDR1 is LNHNV, CDR2 YYDKDF, per germline (reference sequence). Here the CDR3 DNA reads TGTGCCACCAGCGGAGAGCGGACTAGCACAGATACGCAGTATTTT. Translation: CATSGERTSTDTQYF.

This clone was detected once. This sequence joins TRBV7-9 and TRBJ2-3; 8 bases agree with TRBD1. V lost 4 bases to trimming and J lost 2 bases; unmatched junction nucleotides: 5. The CDR3 extends over 15 amino acids. The V gene's germline CDR1 is SEHNR and CDR2 FQNEAQ (reference sequence). This CDR3 is CASSSWTGTTDTQYF. The CDR3 bases are TGTGCCAGCAGCTCCTGGACAGGGACCACAGATACGCAGTATTTT. The whole variable domain, filled in from reference TRBV7-9 and TRBJ2-3, reads DTGVSQNPRHKITKRGQNVTFRCDPISEHNRLYWYRQTLGQGPEFLTYFQNEAQLEKSRLLSDRFSAERPKGSFSTLEIQRTEQGDSAMYLCASSSWTGTTDTQYFGPGTRLTVL.

This chain links TRBV11-2 with TRBJ2-3, with D possibly matching TRBD1 (5 bases). Germline CDR1 is SGHAT and CDR2 is FQNNGV. Trimming took 4 bases from V and 5 from J, leaving 10 bases between them. CDR3 length equals 13 residues. CDR3 bases: TGTGCCAGCAGCTCCAACAGGAGAGATACGCAGTATTTT. Translation gives CASSSNRRDTQYF.

This chain joins TRBV5-1 and TRBJ2-5; 7 nucleotides match TRBD2. This CDR3 region has 14 residues. Germline V gives CDR1 SGHRS, CDR2 YFSETQ. After removal of 3 bases from V and 5 bases from J, the junction contained 7 bases not matched to a gene. The CDR3 loop is CASSWGGGEETQYF. The CDR3, as DNA: TGCGCCAGCAGCTGGGGGGGAGGTGAGGAGACCCAGTACTTC. Combining the CDR3 with reference TRBV5-1 and TRBJ2-5 gives the whole variable domain KAGVTQTPRYLIKTRGQQVTLSCSPISGHRSVSWYQQTPGQGLQFLFEYFSETQRNKGNFPGRFSGRQFSNSRSEMNVSTLELGDSALYLCASSWGGGEETQYFGPGTRLLVL.

V is TRBV27 and J is TRBJ2-2; D remains ambiguous. The CDR3 loop spans 14 amino acids. V shed 1 base and J shed 3 bases, with 6 bases lying between them. Germline CDR1 MNHEY, CDR2 SMNVEV (reference sequence). CDR3: CASSLFSDTGELFF. In DNA form, the CDR3 reads TGTGCCAGCAGTTTATTTTCTGACACCGGGGAGCTGTTTTTT.

This chain joins TRBV5-1 and TRBJ2-1; D tentatively fits TRBD1 or TRBD2 (5 bases each). From germline, CDR1 is SGHRS and CDR2 YFSETQ. Trimming took 3 bases from V and 3 from J, leaving 19 bases between them. The CDR3 is 17 residues long. CDR3: CASSSPQGAESYNEQFF. CDR3 in DNA: TGCGCCAGCAGCTCCCCCCAGGGAGCGGAGAGCTACAATGAGCAGTTCTTC.

CDR3 region: CASSPSIAYEQYF. The CDR3 DNA is TGTGCCAGCTCACCGAGTATTGCCTACGAGCAGTACTTC. The chain is built from TRBV18 and TRBJ2-7; the D is unclear. With 3 bases removed from V and 2 bases from J, the gap between germline ends came to 8 bases. The CDR3 consists of 13 residues. Per germline, CDR1 KGHSH and CDR2 LQKENI.